What follows are 24 T cell receptor beta chains derived from one specimen sequenced in a study of blood T cell repertoires in COVID-19. Sequencing was performed with immunoSEQ multiplex PCR; in TCRdb, only in-frame clones are kept and a portion is missing. This sample has around 180,000 clones, with about 84% found just once. The source material was peripheral blood. Every receptor here comes from a woman in her 30s with acute or convalescent COVID-19.

The genes are TRBV6-1 and TRBJ2-2; 7 positions match TRBD2. The CDR3 extends over 14 amino acids. CDR1 is MNHNS, CDR2 SASEGT, per germline. Trimming removed 3 bases from V and 6 bases from J; junction bases left unmatched: 4. The CDR3 DNA is TGTGCCAGCAGTGACCGGGGGGAAGCCGGGGAGCTGTTTTTT. Its translation: CASSDRGEAGELFF.

The chain links TRBV27 to TRBJ1-5; D is possibly TRBD1 (6 bases). This CDR3 comprises 14 residues. Germline lookup yields CDR1 MNHEY and CDR2 SMNVEV (reference sequence). Between the trimmed V and J ends, which lost 3 bases and 4 bases, there was a span of 10 bases. The CDR3 DNA sequence: TGTGCCAGCAGTTTGACAGGTCAGAATCAGCCCCAGCATTTT. This sequence encodes CASSLTGQNQPQHF.

This clone was detected only once. The gene calls are TRBV30 and TRBJ1-4; D is possibly TRBD1 (6 bases). The V and J ends lost 1 base and 5 bases respectively, with 17 bases between them. The CDR3 sequence is 16 residues long. Germline V gene lookup returns CDR1 GTSNPN and CDR2 SVGIG (reference sequence). CDR3 nucleotides: TGTGCCTGGAGTGGAACGGGGACATCTAAGAATGAAAAACTGTTTTTT. It encodes CAWSGTGTSKNEKLFF.

The chain has TRBV7-2 and TRBJ2-5, with D maybe TRBD2 (6 bases). This CDR3 spans 15 amino acids. Looked up from germline, CDR1 is SGHTA and CDR2 is FQGNSA. V lost 0 bases to trimming and J lost 10 bases, with 18 bases between them. The CDR3 DNA reads as TGTGCCAGCAGCTTAGCGGGACTCTCCGGCTATAACCAGTACTTC. This codes for CASSLAGLSGYNQYF. Supplemented by reference TRBV7-2 and TRBJ2-5, the full variable domain reads GAGVSQSPSNKVTEKGKDVELRCDPISGHTALYWYRQSLGQGLEFLIYFQGNSAPDKSGLPSDRFSAERTGGSVSTLTIQRTQQEDSAVYLCASSLAGLSGYNQYFGPGTRLLVL.

The chain uses TRBV5-4 and TRBJ2-3; 8 nucleotides match TRBD2. The CDR3 consists of 16 residues. The junction had 8 bases not matched to a gene; V was cut back by 4 bases and J by 1 base. Germline assignment: CDR1 SGHNT and CDR2 YYREEE (reference sequence). CDR3 amino acids: CASSKGLASGTDTQYF. CDR3 nucleotides: TGTGCCAGCAGCAAAGGACTAGCCTCTGGCACAGATACGCAGTATTTT.

The V gene is TRBV7-2, the J gene TRBJ1-2; D is possibly TRBD1 (6 bases). The CDR3 has 15 residues. Germline assignment: CDR1 SGHTA and CDR2 FQGNSA. Trimming removed 1 base at V and 2 bases at J, with 11 bases between. As DNA, the CDR3 is TGTGCCAGCAGCTTAGAGGGGGGGCGAAACTATGGCTACACCTTC. Translating it yields CASSLEGGRNYGYTF.

V gene TRBV19 combines with J gene TRBJ2-7; 8 positions agree with TRBD1. The V gene's germline CDR1 is LNHDA and CDR2 SQIVND (reference sequence). With V trimmed by 5 bases and J by 3 bases, 6 bases remained unmatched. The CDR3 consists of 14 residues. CDR3: CASSSGTGLYEQYF. For the CDR3, the DNA is TGTGCCAGTAGTTCCGGGACAGGACTCTACGAGCAGTACTTC.

The chain couples TRBV3-1 (or the pseudogene TRBV3-2) to TRBJ1-2, with D perhaps TRBD1 (6 bases). Trimming cost V 1 base and J 4 bases, with 10 bases left between them. The germline gives CDR1 LGHDT, CDR2 YNNKEL (reference sequence). The CDR3 spans 14 residues. CDR3 DNA: TGTGCCAGCAGCCAAGGGCAACAGGGCTATGGCTACACCTTC. Amino acid sequence: CASSQGQQGYGYTF.

This clone was observed a handful of times. J is TRBJ1-2 and V is TRBV10-3; D perhaps matches TRBD1 (5 bases). The CDR3 covers 16 residues. The V end lost 3 bases, the J end lost 2 bases, and 16 bases lay between the germline ends. Germline V gene sequence: CDR1 ENHRY, CDR2 SYGVKD. The CDR3 DNA is TGTGCCATCAGTGACAGGAGGGCAGGGAGAAACTATGGCTACACCTTC. This gives the protein CAISDRRAGRNYGYTF.

The table lists this clone with a count of one. The chain links TRBV28 to TRBJ2-3; D perhaps matches TRBD2 (6 bases). This CDR3 has 14 residues. Germline loops: CDR1 MDHEN, CDR2 SYDVKM. V was trimmed by 5 bases and J by 6 bases, leaving 15 bases between them. The CDR3 sequence is CASSPPGDLDTQYF. CDR3 DNA sequence: TGTGCCAGCAGTCCCCCGGGGGATCTTGATACGCAGTATTTT.

A single count supports this clone. The rearrangement joins TRBV4-3 to TRBJ2-3, with TRBD2 identical over 12 bases. The junction had 13 bases not matched to a gene; V was cut back by 0 bases and J by 6 bases. The CDR3 sequence is 19 residues long. Germline loops: CDR1 LGHNA, CDR2 YSLEER. In DNA form, the CDR3 reads TGCGCCAGCAGCCAAGATTATCGGATTGCTAGCGGGGGGGCGGATACGCAGTATTTT. It specifies CASSQDYRIASGGADTQYF.

Written as DNA, the CDR3 is TGTGCCAGTAGTCCGTATTCCAGCTCCTACAATGAGCAGTTCTTC. It encodes CASSPYSSSYNEQFF. The V gene is TRBV19, the J gene TRBJ2-1, with D uncertain. This CDR3 has 15 amino acids. Germline V lookup: CDR1 LNHDA, CDR2 SQIVND (reference sequence). Trimming removed 5 bases from V and 0 bases from J, with 11 bases in between.

The chain recombines TRBV5-1 with TRBJ1-1; 7 bases agree with TRBD1. Per germline, CDR1 SGHRS and CDR2 YFSETQ. J lost 2 bases, V lost 4 bases, and 11 bases had no gene match. The CDR3 length is 16 residues. The CDR3 spells CASSRGDRALNTEAFF. The CDR3 coding sequence is TGCGCCAGCAGCAGAGGAGACAGGGCACTAAACACTGAAGCTTTCTTT.

The rearrangement links TRBV7-3 to TRBJ1-1, with 7 positions matching TRBD1. V lost 0 bases and J lost 1; bases outside the gene matches: 2. Germline-derived CDR1 and CDR2 are SGHTA and FQGTGA. There are 15 residues in the CDR3. The CDR3, as DNA: TGTGCCAGCAGCTTAACCACAGGGGAGAACACTGAAGCTTTCTTT. It yields the protein CASSLTTGENTEAFF.

V is TRBV5-6 and J is TRBJ1-1; the D gene is possibly TRBD1 (5 bases). Germline assignment: CDR1 SGHDT and CDR2 YYEEEE. Trimming shortened V by 3 bases and J by 4 bases, and 10 bases separated the two germline ends. The CDR3 has 13 residues. The CDR3: CASSWGGVTEAFF. In DNA, the CDR3 is TGTGCCAGCAGCTGGGGCGGGGTCACTGAAGCTTTCTTT. The variable domain in full, with the rest retrieved from reference TRBV5-6 and TRBJ1-1, is DAGVTQSPTHLIKTRGQQVTLRCSPKSGHDTVSWYQQALGQGPQFIFQYYEEEERQRGNFPDRFSGHQFPNYSSELNVNALLLGDSALYLCASSWGGVTEAFFGQGTRLTVV.

The V call is TRBV5-1, the J call TRBJ1-6, with TRBD1 matching over 7 bases. CDR1 and CDR2 from the germline V gene are SGHRS and YFSETQ. The CDR3 has 16 residues. V shed 4 bases and J 2 bases; nucleotides not matched to a gene: 6. CDR3 nucleotide sequence: TGCGCCAGCAGCAGGGACAGCGGTACCTATAATTCACCCCTCCACTTT. As protein: CASSRDSGTYNSPLHF.

This clone was found once. The chain couples TRBV27 to TRBJ1-2, with 7 nucleotides matching TRBD1. Germline-derived CDR1 and CDR2 are MNHEY and SMNVEV (reference sequence). Trimming removed 2 bases from V and 4 bases from J; junction bases left unmatched: 13. The CDR3 contains 17 residues. CDR3 DNA sequence: TGTGCCAGCAGTTTAAGGGCCCGTGACAGGGCCTTCTATGGCTACACCTTC. Its protein product is CASSLRARDRAFYGYTF.

This clone appeared a single time. The chain carries TRBV4-1 and TRBJ1-5, with 7 bases lining up with TRBD1. Trimming at V came to 0 bases and at J to 9 bases, leaving 8 bases not matched to a gene. Germline CDR1 and CDR2: MGHRA and YSYEKL. This CDR3 has 15 residues. The CDR3 nucleotides are TGCGCCAGCAGCCAAGAAGAACAGGGGTTGTGGCCCCAGCATTTT. Residues: CASSQEEQGLWPQHF.

V is TRBV12-1 and J is TRBJ2-2; the D call in the table, TRBD1, was not verified against the DNA. TRBV12-1 is designated a pseudogene. The CDR3 is made up of 17 amino acids. The CDR3 coding sequence is TGTGCCAGCAGCTTACAACCAGGGGGCCGGAACACCGGGGAGCTGTTTTTT. Its translation is CASSLQPGGRNTGELFF.

This clone has a single count. The chain couples TRBV18 to TRBJ2-4; 8 bases map to TRBD1. Trimming removed 3 bases from V and 1 base from J; junction bases left unmatched: 5. Germline V gene data show CDR1 as KGHSH and CDR2 as LQKENI. The CDR3 runs to 16 residues. CDR3 sequence (DNA): TGTGCCAGCTCACCGGGGCAGGGGGCGGCCAAAAACATTCAGTACTTC. The encoded protein is CASSPGQGAAKNIQYF.

This chain links TRBV13 with TRBJ1-2; no clear D gene. Germline loops: CDR1 PRHDT, CDR2 FYEKMQ (reference sequence). The CDR3 runs to 14 residues. V lost 1 base and J 7 bases, leaving 13 bases between the germline ends. The DNA of the CDR3 is TGTGCCAGCAGCTTAGTCGGAGCTACCGCTGGCTACACCTTC. Translating it yields CASSLVGATAGYTF.

J is TRBJ2-7 and V is TRBV4-1; 9 nucleotides agree with TRBD1. The CDR3 runs to 15 residues. Germline V gene sequence: CDR1 MGHRA, CDR2 YSYEKL. J was trimmed by 5 bases and V by 4 bases; bases with no gene match: 9. The CDR3 loop reads CASSLKDRGNHEQYF. The CDR3 nucleotides are TGCGCCAGCAGCCTAAAGGACAGGGGTAACCACGAGCAGTACTTC.

This clone was seen only once. The chain recombines TRBV11-2 with TRBJ1-2; weak D call: TRBD1 (6 bases). CDR3 size: 14 residues. Deletions cut 3 bases from V and 5 bases from J, with 13 bases between. Germline assignment: CDR1 SGHAT and CDR2 FQNNGV. CDR3 DNA: TGTGCCAGCAGCTTCGCCAGGGGCGGGTATGGCTACACCTTC. Encoded protein: CASSFARGGYGYTF.

The V and J genes are TRBV27 and TRBJ2-5; 7 bases match TRBD2. CDR1 is MNHEY and CDR2 is SMNVEV in the germline V gene (reference sequence). V trimming: 2 bases; J trimming: 2 bases; junction bases outside the gene matches: 5. The CDR3 totals 15 residues. CDR3 in amino acids: CASSLGGGQQETQYF. CDR3 DNA sequence: TGTGCCAGCAGTTTAGGGGGGGGTCAACAAGAGACCCAGTACTTC.